One and the same sample provided the 16 T cell receptor beta chains below, sequenced in a study of post-analysis software for immune sequencing data. General study results and limits: Controls had lower frequencies than patients of about five TRBV segments, which included TRBV5-6, TRBV5-1 and TRBV20-1.

Their antigens are not known. cDNA libraries for TCR beta contained unique molecular identifiers. TCRdb redid the calling of the PCR reads with MiXCR, one entry per CDR3 protein. The table has fewer than 600,000 distinct CDR3 sequences, nearly 45% seen once. The sample comprised blood. The receptors here all came from a girl between 5 and 17 years old with multiple sclerosis.

The gene calls are TRBV20-1 and TRBJ2-1; no definite D call. Germline V CDR1 and CDR2: DFQATT, SNEGSKA (reference sequence). Trimming took off 1 base at V and 7 bases at J, with 17 bases between the two ends. This CDR3 is 15 amino acids long. The CDR3 nucleotides are TGCAGTGCTAGAGGCCTAAGCGCTCTCTGGAATGAGCAGTTCTTC. Residues: CSARGLSALWNEQFF.

The rearrangement uses TRBV14 and TRBJ2-1; 7 bases map to TRBD1. The CDR3 loop spans 23 amino acids. V was pared by 1 base and J by 0 bases, with 24 bases of the junction left unmatched. In germline, CDR1 is SGHDN, CDR2 FVKESK. This CDR3 is CASSQVPRTGQTKPLSSYNEQFF. The DNA of the CDR3 is TGTGCCAGCAGCCAAGTCCCGCGGACGGGACAGACAAAACCCCTCAGCTCCTACAATGAGCAGTTCTTC.

The chain couples TRBV20-1 to TRBJ1-2; D is possibly TRBD1 (5 bases). The germline gives CDR1 DFQATT, CDR2 SNEGSKA (reference sequence). The CDR3 length is 17 residues. Between the trimmed V and J ends, which lost 3 bases and 0 bases, there was a span of 20 bases. CDR3 sequence reads: CSASIERGREANYGYTF. The DNA of the CDR3 is TGCAGTGCTAGCATAGAGAGGGGTCGGGAGGCTAACTATGGCTACACCTTC.

The chain uses TRBV6-5 and TRBJ2-5, with 14 bases matching TRBD2. Per germline, CDR1 MNHEY and CDR2 SVGAGI. The CDR3 contains 15 residues. V lost 6 bases and J lost 5; bases outside the gene matches: 5. As DNA, the CDR3 is TGTGCCAGCAGAAGACTAGCGGGAGGGCTGGAGACCCAGTACTTC. Amino acid sequence: CASRRLAGGLETQYF.

The CDR3 DNA is TGTGCCAGCAGTCCGGCCGCGGGACAGGGCACTGAAGCTTTCTTT. Protein product: CASSPAAGQGTEAFF. The chain is built from TRBV28 and TRBJ1-1, with TRBD1 matching over 9 bases. The CDR3 totals 15 residues. Germline V CDR1 and CDR2: MDHEN, SYDVKM. J was trimmed by 4 bases and V by 5 bases; bases with no gene match: 8.

The chain carries TRBV4-1 and TRBJ2-5; no reliable D call. The germline V gene has CDR1 MGHRA and CDR2 YSYEKL. The CDR3 sequence is 16 residues long. The V end lost 1 base, the J end lost 0 bases, and 12 bases lay between the germline ends. The CDR3 here is CASSQASSAYQETQYF. CDR3 bases: TGCGCCAGCAGCCAAGCTTCCAGCGCGTACCAAGAGACCCAGTACTTC.

This clonotype was picked up a small number of times. The chain has TRBV6-5 and TRBJ2-7; 9 bases map to TRBD1. CDR1 is MNHEY and CDR2 is SVGAGI in the germline V gene. This CDR3 spans 15 amino acids. The trim removed 6 bases at V and 4 bases at J, leaving 10 bases unmatched. For the CDR3, the DNA is TGTGCCAGCAGCCGCCCCCGGACAGGGGTTTACGAGCAGTACTTC. Translated: CASSRPRTGVYEQYF.

This chain uses TRBV2 with TRBJ1-2; a weak D match, TRBD1 (6 bases). The germline CDR1 and CDR2 sequences are SNHLY and FYNNEI. This CDR3 region has 17 residues. The ends were cut back, 4 bases at V and 2 bases at J, with 20 bases in the middle. The CDR3 loop reads CASSGTKEDRINYGYTF. The CDR3 DNA reads as TGTGCCAGCAGTGGCACCAAAGAGGACAGAATAAACTATGGCTACACCTTC.

The chain carries TRBV7-3 and TRBJ2-1, with 11 bases aligning to TRBD2. The length of the CDR3 is 16 residues. Per germline, CDR1 SGHTA and CDR2 FQGTGA. V was clipped by 5 bases and J by 3 bases; unmatched bases: 6. CDR3 nucleotide sequence: TGTGCCAGCAGCGTAGGACTAGCGGGCTACTACAATGAGCAGTTCTTC. Its translation: CASSVGLAGYYNEQFF.

In its sample, this clonotype was seen a few times. V usage is TRBV29-1 and J usage is TRBJ2-7; D unresolved. CDR1 is SQVTM and CDR2 is ANQGSEA in the germline V gene. The CDR3 totals 12 residues. The V end was cut by 5 bases, the J end by 6 bases, with 14 bases between. The chain's CDR3 is CSVHNGRREQYF. CDR3 sequence (DNA): TGCAGCGTTCATAACGGCCGGCGCGAGCAGTACTTC.

This clonotype was found a few times. The chain recombines TRBV11-2 with TRBJ2-3; D is ambiguous. This CDR3 is built from 13 residues. Between the trimmed V and J ends, which lost 6 bases and 4 bases, there was a span of 11 bases. Germline lookup yields CDR1 SGHAT and CDR2 FQNNGV. In DNA, the CDR3 is TGTGCCAGCAGGCTGACCCAGGCAGATACGCAGTATTTT. This encodes CASRLTQADTQYF.

CDR3 region: CASSLPLAGGHHEQYF. Here the CDR3 DNA reads TGTGCCAGCAGTTTACCACTAGCGGGAGGGCACCACGAGCAGTACTTC. The chain carries TRBV28 and TRBJ2-4, with TRBD2 matching 13 bases. With the DNA end fitting TRBJ2-7 better, the J assignment may be wrong. The CDR3 is 16 amino acids. The V gene's germline CDR1 is MDHEN and CDR2 SYDVKM.

The genes are TRBV20-1 and TRBJ2-7; the D gene is possibly TRBD1 (5 bases). The CDR3 length is 13 residues. Deletions cut 6 bases from V and 3 bases from J, with 15 bases between. The germline V gene has CDR1 DFQATT and CDR2 SNEGSKA (reference sequence). DNA of the CDR3: TGCAGTGCGCAGTCAGGGCAGGGCTACGAGCAGTACTTC. Translation: CSAQSGQGYEQYF.

The genes are TRBV10-3 and TRBJ2-3; TRBD2 matches 7 bases. Unmatched junction bases numbered 12, after V lost 6 bases and J lost 0 bases. The germline V gene has CDR1 ENHRY and CDR2 SYGVKD. The CDR3 has 17 residues. In DNA form, the CDR3 reads TGTGCCATCAGGGGGACCAGCGGGACCTCTAGCACAGATACGCAGTATTTT. As protein: CAIRGTSGTSSTDTQYF.

This chain joins TRBV3-1 and TRBJ2-7; weak D call: TRBD2 (6 bases). The germline V gene encodes CDR1 LGHDT and CDR2 YNNKEL (reference sequence). The CDR3 runs to 15 residues. V was clipped by 1 base and J by 1 base, with 11 bases between them. CDR3 in amino acids: CASSQGLGASYEQYF. CDR3 coding DNA: TGTGCCAGCAGCCAAGGACTAGGGGCTTCCTACGAGCAGTACTTC.

Only a few counts were recorded for this clonotype. This sequence joins TRBV7-3 and TRBJ1-2; the D is unclear. CDR1 is SGHTA, CDR2 FQGTGA, per germline. The CDR3 runs to 12 residues. The V end was cut by 4 bases, the J end by 7 bases, with 10 bases between. CDR3 in DNA: TGTGCCAGCAGCTCACTCGGGGTTGGCTACACCTTC. Translation: CASSSLGVGYTF.